The 14 T cell receptor beta chains reported below all come from one sample, sequenced in a study of response to subunit inactivated influenza vaccine. TCRdb re-called the RT-PCR reads through MiXCR, storing one row per CDR3 protein. The table includes around 480,000 distinct CDR3 sequences, approximately 16% detected once. The starting material was CD4+ T cells sorted from PBMCs, obtained about 23 months after vaccination. The receptors shown here come from a man aged 45 to 70 who received an inactivated influenza vaccine.

DNA of the CDR3: TGTGCCTGGAAAATAGTAGCGGGGGTCACCGGGGAGCTGTTTTTT. This gives the protein CAWKIVAGVTGELFF. This rearrangement joins TRBV30 to TRBJ2-2; TRBD2 matches 9 bases. Germline V gene data show CDR1 as GTSNPN and CDR2 as SVGIG (reference sequence). This CDR3 comprises 15 residues. V was pared by 4 bases and J by 4 bases, with 7 bases of the junction left unmatched.

Turning to this clonotype: One end of the junction does not line up with germline, which may come from a read error. The chain carries TRBV6-2 or TRBV6-3 and TRBJ2-7; weak D call: TRBD1 (5 bases). The CDR3 totals 14 residues. The germline V gene encodes CDR1 MNHEY and CDR2 SVGEGT. In nucleotides, the CDR3 is TGTGCTAGCAGAGCCAGGGAAAGCTCCTACGAGCAGTACTTC. Its protein product is CASRARESSYEQYF.

The table lists this clonotype with a few counts. The genes are TRBV3-1 and TRBJ2-2; TRBD1 aligns across 9 bases. Germline loops: CDR1 LGHDT, CDR2 YNNKEL (reference sequence). This CDR3 contains 17 residues. V lost 3 bases and J lost 1; bases outside the gene matches: 6. CDR3 amino acids: CASSHPRTGENTGELFF. DNA of the CDR3: TGTGCCAGCAGCCACCCAAGGACAGGGGAGAACACCGGGGAGCTGTTTTTT.

The chain combines TRBV7-8 with TRBJ2-7; maybe TRBD2 (5 bases). V lost 1 base, J lost 3 bases, and 13 bases lay in between. Germline CDR1 and CDR2: SGHVS and FQNEAQ. This CDR3 has 15 amino acids. CDR3 region: CASSLGPGKYYEQYF. CDR3 nucleotides: TGTGCCAGCAGCTTAGGTCCGGGGAAGTACTACGAGCAGTACTTC. The whole variable domain, filled in from reference TRBV7-8 and TRBJ2-7, reads GAGVSQSPRYKVAKRGQDVALRCDPISGHVSLFWYQQALGQGPEFLTYFQNEAQLDKSGLPSDRFFAERPEGSVSTLKIQRTQQEDSAVYLCASSLGPGKYYEQYFGPGTRLTVT.

J is TRBJ1-5 and V is TRBV20-1; D may be TRBD1 (6 bases). The CDR3 totals 14 residues. V was shortened by 5 bases and J by 2 bases, with 13 bases between the two germline ends. Looked up from germline, CDR1 is DFQATT and CDR2 is SNEGSKA (reference sequence). DNA of the CDR3: TGCAGTGCTCTCACGACAGGTGGCAATCAGCCCCAGCATTTT. It encodes CSALTTGGNQPQHF.

The rearrangement joins TRBV7-2 to TRBJ2-3; maybe TRBD1 (6 bases). Germline values: CDR1 SGHTA, CDR2 FQGNSA. V shed 5 bases and J shed 2 bases, with 14 bases lying between them. There are 15 residues in the CDR3. CDR3 DNA: TGTGCCAGCAGCCTCTGGACAGAGAACACAGATACGCAGTATTTT. Translating gives CASSLWTENTDTQYF.

The genes are TRBV29-1 and TRBJ2-5, with D perhaps TRBD1 or TRBD2 (5 bases each). CDR1 and CDR2 from the germline V gene are SQVTM and ANQGSEA. V was shortened by 7 bases and J by 0 bases, with 15 bases between the two germline ends. The CDR3 is 14 residues long. Here the CDR3 DNA reads TGCAGCGCTTTTGCCGTGGGACACCAAGAGACCCAGTACTTC. Translated: CSAFAVGHQETQYF.

The rearrangement links TRBV7-9 to TRBJ2-5, with 8 positions matching TRBD1. CDR1 SEHNR and CDR2 FQNEAQ come from the germline V gene (reference sequence). The CDR3 totals 15 residues. The ends lost 5 bases at V and 4 bases at J; junction bases unmatched: 9. CDR3: CASSKQTGVTETQYF. In DNA form, the CDR3 reads TGTGCCAGCAGCAAGCAGACAGGGGTCACAGAGACCCAGTACTTC.

For this clonotype: Its ends do not fully match the called genes, so a read error is possible. This rearrangement joins TRBV6-2 or TRBV6-3 to TRBJ2-7, with D possibly TRBD2 on 5 matching bases. Germline V gene data show CDR1 as MNHEY and CDR2 as SVGEGT. The CDR3 has 11 amino acids. The CDR3 DNA reads as TGTGCCAGCAGTAGGTACGGCGGGCAGTACTTT. Its translation: CASSRYGGQYF.

The rearrangement joins TRBV18 to TRBJ1-6, with D uncertain. CDR1 is KGHSH, CDR2 LQKENI, per germline. CDR3 size: 16 residues. V lost 2 bases, J lost 0 bases, and 8 bases lay in between. The CDR3, as DNA: TGTGCCAGCTCACCATCCACCAGCTCCTATAATTCACCCCTCCACTTT. This gives the protein CASSPSTSSYNSPLHF.

In its sample, this clonotype was seen many times. The chain is built from TRBV4-1 and TRBJ1-5; no definite D call. Trimming removed 4 bases at V and 4 bases at J, with 11 bases between. The CDR3 spans 14 residues. Germline V CDR1 and CDR2: MGHRA, YSYEKL. CDR3 coding DNA: TGCGCCAGCAGCCCCACCGGACGTAATCAGCCCCAGCATTTT. It specifies CASSPTGRNQPQHF.

Comment on this clonotype: Possible read error: a much larger clone is one base away. The missing conserved phenylalanine or tryptophan at the end of this CDR3 makes a read error likely. The CDR3 loop is CASSGAGSSYEQYS. The DNA of the CDR3 is TGTGCCAGCAGTGGGGCAGGTTCGAGCTACGAGCAGTACTCC. The J gene is TRBJ2-7, the V gene TRBV25-1; D call uncertain. Germline V gene lookup returns CDR1 MGHDK and CDR2 SYGVNS. V was shortened by 4 bases and J by 3 bases, with 13 bases between the two germline ends. The CDR3 totals 14 residues.

This clonotype has more than one count but fewer than ten. The rearrangement joins TRBV30 to TRBJ2-1; D perhaps matches TRBD1 (5 bases). V shed 7 bases and J shed 13 bases, with 14 bases lying between them. The germline gives CDR1 GTSNPN, CDR2 SVGIG (reference sequence). CDR3 length: 10 amino acids. For the CDR3, the DNA is TGTGCCTCACAGGCGGCAGTCCAGTTCTTC. This encodes CASQAAVQFF.

V gene TRBV2 combines with J gene TRBJ2-5; D call uncertain. The CDR3 runs to 11 residues. The V gene's germline CDR1 is SNHLY and CDR2 FYNNEI. The V end lost 11 bases, the J end lost 1 base, and 8 bases lay between the germline ends. For the CDR3, the DNA is TGTGCCGCCTCCATCCAAGAGACCCAGTACTTC. Amino acid sequence: CAASIQETQYF.